This T cell receptor beta chain is from a study of blood T cells in healthy people across ages. This clonotype was detected only a few times. Primers used in a second PCR of roughly 6 to 11 cycles were a sample-barcoded 5' primer and a J-beta primer mix. Unique molecular identifiers of 12 random nucleotides labeled each cDNA. Using its own MiXCR run on the 5' RACE reads, TCRdb lists one record per CDR3 protein. This sample has around 1,500,000 distinct CDR3 sequences, with about 40% found just once. Trimming cost V 2 bases and J 4 bases, with 11 bases left between them. Germline CDR1 reads ENHRY; CDR2 reads SYGVKD. This CDR3 spans 14 amino acids.

The source is a woman aged 18 to 35 in good health. The sample was blood. The rearrangement uses TRBV10-3 and TRBJ1-2; D is undetermined. The CDR3, as DNA: TGTGCCATCAGTGAGGCGGGCCTCCCCTATGGCTACACCTTC. Translated: CAISEAGLPYGYTF.